This T cell receptor beta chain was sequenced during a study of identical twins. The table lists this clonotype with many counts. What it binds is not known. The V gene lost 2 bases and the J gene lost 2 bases, with 9 bases spanning the gap. Germline lookup yields CDR1 MGHRA and CDR2 YSYEKL. CDR3 size: 14 residues. TCRdb redid the calling of the 5' RACE reads with MiXCR, one entry per CDR3 protein. The sample holds roughly 630,000 distinct CDR3 sequences, 7.1% seen once. Study-wide results and limits: Partial confounding of zero-insertion analyses by invariant MAIT and iNKT cells was possible. Cross-sectional statistics, not tracking of the same donors, supported the conclusions. With abundant cord blood beta clonotypes, insertions were fewer; memory repertoires showed no such pattern.

Another study also made use of these data, one on yellow fever vaccine responses in identical twins.

This receptor was taken from a woman aged 18-29 years in good health. This chain connects TRBV4-1 to TRBJ1-2; no definite D call. The sample comprised PBMCs. The CDR3 sequence: CASSQTEINYGYTF. The DNA of the CDR3 is TGCGCCAGCAGCCAAACAGAGATAAACTATGGCTACACCTTC.